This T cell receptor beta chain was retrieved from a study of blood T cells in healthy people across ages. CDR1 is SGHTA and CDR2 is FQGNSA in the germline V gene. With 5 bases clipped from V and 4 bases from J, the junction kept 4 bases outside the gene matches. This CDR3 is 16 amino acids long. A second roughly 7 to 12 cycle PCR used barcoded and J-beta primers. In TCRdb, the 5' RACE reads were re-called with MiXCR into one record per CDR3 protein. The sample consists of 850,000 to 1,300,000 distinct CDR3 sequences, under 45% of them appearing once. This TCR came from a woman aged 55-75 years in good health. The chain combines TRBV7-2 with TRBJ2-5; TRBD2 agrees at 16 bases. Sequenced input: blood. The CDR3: CASSVGLAGGAETQYF. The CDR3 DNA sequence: TGTGCCAGCAGCGTGGGACTAGCGGGAGGGGCAGAGACCCAGTACTTC.